These 5 T cell receptor beta chains were all obtained from the same sample, sequenced in a study of cytomegalovirus exposure and HLA in healthy donors. A multiplex PCR was run with 60 Vbeta primers and 13 Jbeta primers. TCRdb's table, derived via immunoSEQ multiplex PCR, lists solely in-frame clones and lacks some. The table includes more than 200,000 clones, 60% to 85% detected once. Source material: PBMCs. These receptor sequences come from a middle-aged man in good health and CMV-seronegative.

V usage is TRBV28 and J usage is TRBJ2-5, with 14 bases lining up with TRBD2. The junction had 6 bases not matched to a gene; V was cut back by 6 bases and J by 3 bases. The CDR3 totals 16 residues. From germline, CDR1 is MDHEN and CDR2 SYDVKM. CDR3 amino acids: CASRRLAGGTKETQYF. Here the CDR3 DNA reads TGTGCCAGCAGAAGACTAGCGGGAGGGACCAAAGAGACCCAGTACTTC. Full variable domain (rest looked up from reference TRBV28 and TRBJ2-5): DVKVTQSSRYLVKRTGEKVFLECVQDMDHENMFWYRQDPGLGLRLIYFSYDVKMKEKGDIPEGYSVSREKKERFSLILESASTNQTSMYLCASRRLAGGTKETQYFGPGTRLLVL.

This clone showed up just a few times. This chain connects TRBV5-4 to TRBJ1-2; D is possibly TRBD1 (5 bases). From germline, CDR1 is SGHNT and CDR2 YYREEE (reference sequence). V lost 4 bases to trimming and J lost 4 bases, with 17 bases between them. This CDR3 spans 15 amino acids. The CDR3 DNA follows: TGTGCCAGCAGCGGTGACAGCCACAGGATCTATGGCTACACCTTC. Translation gives CASSGDSHRIYGYTF. The full variable domain, rest sourced from reference TRBV5-4 and TRBJ1-2, is ETGVTQSPTHLIKTRGQQVTLRCSSQSGHNTVSWYQQALGQGPQFIFQYYREEENGRGNFPPRFSGLQFPNYSSELNVNALELDDSALYLCASSGDSHRIYGYTFGSGTRLTVV.

The chain carries TRBV6-5 and TRBJ2-3; 12 bases match TRBD1. Trimming at V came to 6 bases and at J to 4 bases, leaving 2 bases not matched to a gene. CDR1 is MNHEY, CDR2 SVGAGI, per germline. The CDR3 covers 14 residues. As DNA, the CDR3 is TGTGCCAGCAGGGGGACAGGGGGCGCAGATACGCAGTATTTT. Encoded protein: CASRGTGGADTQYF.

The chain combines TRBV6-1 with TRBJ2-7, with 9 nucleotides matching TRBD1. The CDR3 covers 15 residues. The germline V gene has CDR1 MNHNS and CDR2 SASEGT. J lost 5 bases, V lost 4 bases, and 9 bases had no gene match. In DNA form, the CDR3 reads TGTGCCAGCAGTGGGACAGGGGCGTCGGTCCACGAGCAGTACTTC. This codes for CASSGTGASVHEQYF.

This chain uses TRBV7-2 with TRBJ1-5, with 8 bases aligning to TRBD1. The CDR3 totals 14 residues. Germline V lookup: CDR1 SGHTA, CDR2 FQGNSA. Trimming cost V 1 base and J 4 bases; bases outside gene matches: 0. The CDR3 DNA reads TGTGCCAGCAGCTTAGGACAGGGGAATCAGCCCCAGCATTTT. Its translation: CASSLGQGNQPQHF.